This passage covers 9 T cell receptor beta chains from one sample sequenced in a study of control samples from healthy donors and cancer patients. The table came from immunoSEQ multiplex PCR; TCRdb's copy has only in-frame clones and leaves some out. There are some 120,000 clones in the sample; about 94% occur only once, and about 2.6% lies in the top ten. Sequenced material: blood. The origin of the receptors is a young man in good health.

V is TRBV4-1 and J is TRBJ1-5; D is unclear. CDR1 is MGHRA, CDR2 YSYEKL, per germline. The CDR3 is 15 amino acids. Trimming removed 2 bases from V and 2 bases from J, with 10 bases in between. CDR3 coding DNA: TGCGCCAGCAGCCAAAAGGAGGGCGGCAATCAGCCCCAGCATTTT. Protein product: CASSQKEGGNQPQHF.

This chain links TRBV6-6 with TRBJ2-1; D gene unclear. The CDR3 contains 16 residues. Germline V gene data show CDR1 as MNHNY and CDR2 as SVGAGI (reference sequence). With 6 bases removed from V and 0 bases from J, the gap between germline ends came to 15 bases. The CDR3 sequence is CASRRSYDSSYNEQFF. The CDR3, as DNA: TGTGCCAGCAGACGATCGTACGATAGCTCCTACAATGAGCAGTTCTTC.

J is TRBJ2-7 and V is TRBV10-1; D might be TRBD2 (6 bases). Trimming cost V 2 bases and J 7 bases, with 9 bases left between them. The CDR3 loop spans 12 amino acids. The germline gives CDR1 WNHNN, CDR2 SYGVQD (reference sequence). In nucleotides, the CDR3 is TGCGCCAGCAGTGAGCCGGAGGGGGAGCAGTACTTC. Protein product: CASSEPEGEQYF.

V gene TRBV4-1 combines with J gene TRBJ2-1, with TRBD1 matching over 9 bases. CDR3 length: 15 amino acids. The germline V gene encodes CDR1 MGHRA and CDR2 YSYEKL. The V segment lost 2 bases and the J segment 5 bases; nucleotides outside the gene matches: 4. The CDR3 bases are TGCGCCAGCAGCCAACGACAGGGGGATAACAATGAGCAGTTCTTC. Encoded protein: CASSQRQGDNNEQFF.

The chain uses TRBV19 and TRBJ1-6, with 8 bases aligning to TRBD1. CDR1 and CDR2 (germline): LNHDA, SQIVND (reference sequence). V was pared by 1 base and J by 10 bases, with 9 bases of the junction left unmatched. This CDR3 is built from 16 residues. CDR3 protein: CASSIGAGTGSSPLHF. CDR3 nucleotides: TGTGCCAGTAGTATAGGTGCCGGGACAGGCTCCTCACCCCTCCACTTT.

V usage is TRBV28 and J usage is TRBJ2-2; D is perhaps TRBD1 (5 bases). The V end lost 6 bases, the J end lost 7 bases, and 12 bases lay between the germline ends. Germline V gene data show CDR1 as MDHEN and CDR2 as SYDVKM. This CDR3 is 13 amino acids long. The DNA for the CDR3 is TGTGCCAGCAGCCCTTCAAGGGGCGGGGAGCTGTTTTTT. Protein: CASSPSRGGELFF.

By sample share, this clone is medium-sized. This rearrangement joins TRBV4-1 to TRBJ2-7; 8 nucleotides align to TRBD1. Germline V CDR1 and CDR2: MGHRA, YSYEKL. Trimming removed 0 bases from V and 2 bases from J; junction bases left unmatched: 0. The CDR3 loop spans 14 amino acids. The CDR3 spells CASSQETGAYEQYF. The CDR3, as DNA: TGCGCCAGCAGCCAAGAGACAGGGGCCTACGAGCAGTACTTC.

The chain couples TRBV5-5 to TRBJ1-2, with 10 nucleotides matching TRBD1. CDR3 length: 15 residues. V shed 0 bases, J shed 11 bases, and the junction held 10 bases outside the gene matches. The germline V gene encodes CDR1 SGHKS and CDR2 YYEKEE (reference sequence). In DNA, the CDR3 is TGTGCCAGCAGCTTGGCCTTGACAGGGGGCCCCGTTTACACCTTC. This gives the protein CASSLALTGGPVYTF.

The V gene is TRBV2, the J gene TRBJ2-3; possible D gene TRBD2, 5 bases. In germline, CDR1 is SNHLY, CDR2 FYNNEI. V gave up 0 bases and J gave up 7 bases, with 17 bases separating them. This CDR3 contains 16 residues. The CDR3 bases are TGTGCCAGCAGTGAAGCGGAGGCTAGCCCCAGGAATACGCAGTATTTT. Translating gives CASSEAEASPRNTQYF.